Listed below are T cell receptor beta chains from one sample, sequenced in a study. TCRdb re-called the RT-PCR reads through MiXCR, storing one row per CDR3 protein. The data show more than 550,000 distinct CDR3 sequences, with more than 13% seen just once and around 3.3% held by the top ten. Sequencing was performed on memory CD4+ T cells from blood. These receptors all stem from a female donor in good health, serving as a healthy control. CDR3s include the opening cysteine and the closing phenylalanine or tryptophan. D genes are given only for firm matches. Expanded clones get a size class; other rows say once, few or many, or leave the size out.

len: 13
j_gene: TRBJ1-5
v_gene: TRBV20-1
d_gene: .
abundance: many
CDR3aa: CSARDPGRLSQHF
CDR3nt: TGCAGTGCTAGAGATCCGGGCCGTCTCTCCCAGCATTTT

len: 13
j_gene: TRBJ2-3
v_gene: TRBV18
d_gene: .
abundance: .
CDR3aa: CASSLLRSDTQYF
CDR3nt: TGTGCCAGCTCCCTACTGCGGTCAGATACGCAGTATTTT

len: 12
j_gene: TRBJ1-3
v_gene: TRBV12-3/TRBV12-4
d_gene: .
abundance: .
CDR3aa: CASSSHRSTIYF
CDR3nt: TGTGCCAGCAGTTCCCACAGGTCTACCATATATTTT

len: 13
j_gene: TRBJ2-1
v_gene: TRBV5-1
d_gene: TRBD1
abundance: .
CDR3aa: CASSFDRVDEQFF
CDR3nt: TGCGCCAGCAGCTTCGACAGGGTGGATGAGCAGTTCTTC

len: 14
j_gene: TRBJ2-3
v_gene: TRBV3-1
d_gene: .
abundance: .
CDR3aa: CASSRDISTDTQYF
CDR3nt: TGTGCCAGCAGCCGGGACATAAGCACAGATACGCAGTATTTT

len: 15
j_gene: TRBJ1-4
v_gene: TRBV7-3
d_gene: .
abundance: many
CDR3aa: CASSLRGQHNEKLFF
CDR3nt: TGTGCCAGCAGCTTAAGGGGGCAGCACAATGAAAAACTGTTTTTT

len: 15
j_gene: TRBJ1-2
v_gene: TRBV20-1
d_gene: .
abundance: .
CDR3aa: CSARVYRDTNYGYTF
CDR3nt: TGCAGTGCTAGAGTCTACAGGGATACTAACTATGGCTACACCTTC

len: 14
j_gene: TRBJ2-7
v_gene: TRBV6-5
d_gene: TRBD2
abundance: .
CDR3aa: CATLTRDYLYEQYF
CDR3nt: TGTGCCACCCTCACCCGGGACTACCTCTACGAGCAGTACTTC

len: 14
j_gene: TRBJ2-1
v_gene: TRBV12-3/TRBV12-4
d_gene: .
abundance: few
CDR3aa: CASFLGGSYNEQFF
CDR3nt: TGTGCCAGCTTTCTGGGGGGCTCCTACAATGAGCAGTTCTTC

len: 16
j_gene: TRBJ2-2
v_gene: TRBV24-1
d_gene: TRBD2
abundance: many
CDR3aa: CATSDLSGSWPGELFF
CDR3nt: TGTGCCACCAGTGATTTGAGCGGGAGCTGGCCCGGGGAGCTGTTTTTT

len: 15
j_gene: TRBJ2-7
v_gene: TRBV20-1
d_gene: .
abundance: few
CDR3aa: CSASDPREGATEQYF
CDR3nt: TGCAGTGCTAGCGACCCCCGGGAGGGGGCGACCGAGCAGTACTTC

len: 13
j_gene: TRBJ2-3
v_gene: TRBV5-6
d_gene: .
abundance: many
CDR3aa: CASSLRGPDTQYF
CDR3nt: TGTGCCAGCAGCTTGCGGGGTCCAGATACGCAGTATTTT

len: 12
j_gene: TRBJ2-4
v_gene: TRBV6-2/TRBV6-3
d_gene: .
abundance: few
CDR3aa: CASSVQGFIQYF
CDR3nt: TGTGCCAGCAGCGTCCAGGGATTCATTCAGTACTTC

len: 15
j_gene: TRBJ2-3
v_gene: TRBV6-5
d_gene: TRBD2
abundance: many
CDR3aa: CASSRLAGVPDTQYF
CDR3nt: TGTGCCAGCAGTCGTCTAGCGGGAGTTCCAGATACGCAGTATTTT

len: 14
j_gene: TRBJ2-7
v_gene: TRBV29-1
d_gene: TRBD1
abundance: few
CDR3aa: CSVKTGAAGLEQYF
CDR3nt: TGCAGCGTGAAGACAGGGGCGGCCGGGTTGGAGCAGTACTTC

len: 14
j_gene: TRBJ1-6
v_gene: TRBV5-6
d_gene: TRBD1
abundance: few
CDR3aa: CASSHGQGTSPLHF
CDR3nt: TGTGCCAGCAGCCACGGACAGGGCACATCACCCCTCCACTTT

len: 15
j_gene: TRBJ2-7
v_gene: TRBV20-1
d_gene: TRBD1
abundance: .
CDR3aa: CSAPNSGTDSYEQYF
CDR3nt: TGCAGTGCTCCCAATTCCGGGACAGACTCCTACGAGCAGTACTTC

len: 15
j_gene: TRBJ2-7
v_gene: TRBV9
d_gene: TRBD2
abundance: few
CDR3aa: CASSVRLAGSHEQYF
CDR3nt: TGTGCCAGCAGCGTAAGGCTAGCGGGATCCCACGAGCAGTACTTC

len: 15
j_gene: TRBJ2-7
v_gene: TRBV27
d_gene: .
abundance: many
CDR3aa: CASSLNPPGSYEQYF
CDR3nt: TGTGCCAGCAGTTTAAATCCCCCTGGCTCCTACGAGCAGTACTTC

len: 12
j_gene: TRBJ1-1
v_gene: TRBV4-3
d_gene: .
abundance: .
CDR3aa: CASSQARSEAFF
CDR3nt: TGCGCCAGCAGCCAAGCACGGTCGGAAGCTTTCTTT

len: 15
j_gene: TRBJ2-3
v_gene: TRBV20-1
d_gene: .
abundance: .
CDR3aa: CSARVPGRGTDTQYF
CDR3nt: TGCAGTGCTAGAGTACCCGGGAGAGGTACAGATACGCAGTATTTT

len: 14
j_gene: TRBJ2-7
v_gene: TRBV10-3
d_gene: TRBD2
abundance: many
CDR3aa: CAISGSGGLHEQYF
CDR3nt: TGTGCCATCAGTGGAAGTGGGGGACTACACGAGCAGTACTTC

len: 17
j_gene: TRBJ2-2
v_gene: TRBV28
d_gene: TRBD2
abundance: few
CDR3aa: CASSSTASGGNTGELFF
CDR3nt: TGTGCCAGCAGTTCCACAGCTAGCGGGGGAAACACCGGGGAGCTGTTTTTT

len: 14
j_gene: TRBJ1-4
v_gene: TRBV3-1
d_gene: TRBD1
abundance: .
CDR3aa: CASSPSRGREKLFF
CDR3nt: TGTGCCAGCAGTCCCAGCAGGGGGCGCGAAAAACTGTTTTTT

len: 17
j_gene: TRBJ2-3
v_gene: TRBV28
d_gene: TRBD2
abundance: .
CDR3aa: CASSLTSGRRETDTQYF
CDR3nt: TGTGCCAGCAGTTTAACTAGCGGGAGACGGGAGACAGATACGCAGTATTTT

len: 19
j_gene: TRBJ2-1
v_gene: TRBV5-1
d_gene: TRBD1
abundance: few
CDR3aa: CASSLVGQGRSSWSNEQFF
CDR3nt: TGCGCCAGCAGCTTGGTGGGACAGGGGAGGTCTAGTTGGTCCAATGAGCAGTTCTTC

len: 18
j_gene: TRBJ2-3
v_gene: TRBV28
d_gene: TRBD1
abundance: few
CDR3aa: CASSPVRPTGVGTDTQYF
CDR3nt: TGTGCCAGCAGTCCCGTCCGGCCAACAGGGGTGGGCACAGATACGCAGTATTTT

len: 14
j_gene: TRBJ2-6
v_gene: TRBV20-1
d_gene: .
abundance: many
CDR3aa: CSARVPSGANVLTF
CDR3nt: TGCAGTGCTAGAGTACCCTCTGGGGCCAACGTCCTGACTTTC

len: 14
j_gene: TRBJ2-5
v_gene: TRBV5-5
d_gene: .
abundance: .
CDR3aa: CASSYRVGEETQYF
CDR3nt: TGTGCCAGCAGCTATCGAGTGGGAGAAGAGACCCAGTACTTC

len: 14
j_gene: TRBJ1-2
v_gene: TRBV24-1
d_gene: .
abundance: few
CDR3aa: CATSDPGQHYGYTF
CDR3nt: TGTGCCACCAGTGACCCTGGACAGCACTATGGCTACACCTTC

len: 16
j_gene: TRBJ2-1
v_gene: TRBV7-7
d_gene: .
abundance: .
CDR3aa: CASSFGIRGGDNEQFF
CDR3nt: TGTGCTAGCAGCTTTGGTATCAGGGGAGGTGATAATGAGCAGTTCTTC

len: 16
j_gene: TRBJ2-2
v_gene: TRBV5-1
d_gene: .
abundance: many
CDR3aa: CASNPTAYSNTGELFF
CDR3nt: TGCGCCAGCAATCCTACAGCCTACTCGAACACCGGGGAGCTGTTTTTT

len: 15
j_gene: TRBJ1-2
v_gene: TRBV9
d_gene: TRBD1
abundance: .
CDR3aa: CASSPWDRQNYGYTF
CDR3nt: TGTGCCAGCAGCCCCTGGGACAGACAAAACTATGGCTACACCTTC

len: 14
j_gene: TRBJ1-5
v_gene: TRBV5-4
d_gene: .
abundance: .
CDR3aa: CASSSDSADQPQHF
CDR3nt: TGTGCCAGCAGCTCAGACAGTGCGGATCAGCCCCAGCATTTT

len: 18
j_gene: TRBJ2-2
v_gene: TRBV6-6
d_gene: TRBD2
abundance: .
CDR3aa: CASSYRGLAGVRTGELFF
CDR3nt: TGTGCCAGCAGTTACAGGGGACTAGCGGGAGTTCGTACCGGGGAGCTGTTTTTT

len: 15
j_gene: TRBJ2-3
v_gene: TRBV24-1
d_gene: .
abundance: .
CDR3aa: CATSDLPDNSDTQYF
CDR3nt: TGTGCCACCAGTGATTTACCCGATAATTCAGATACGCAGTATTTT

len: 13
j_gene: TRBJ1-2
v_gene: TRBV20-1
d_gene: .
abundance: few
CDR3aa: CSARDGYGYVYTF
CDR3nt: TGCAGTGCTAGAGATGGATATGGATATGTCTACACCTTC

len: 14
j_gene: TRBJ2-7
v_gene: TRBV5-5
d_gene: .
abundance: few
CDR3aa: CASSLGPRAGEQYF
CDR3nt: TGTGCCAGCAGCCTCGGGCCTCGGGCGGGGGAGCAGTACTTC

len: 15
j_gene: TRBJ2-3
v_gene: TRBV5-1
d_gene: .
abundance: .
CDR3aa: CASSGRDSSTDTQYF
CDR3nt: TGCGCCAGCTCCGGGCGGGACAGTAGCACAGATACGCAGTATTTT

len: 16
j_gene: TRBJ2-2
v_gene: TRBV4-2
d_gene: .
abundance: few
CDR3aa: CASSQWERKNTGELFF
CDR3nt: TGTGCCAGCAGCCAGTGGGAGCGGAAGAACACCGGGGAGCTGTTTTTT

len: 17
j_gene: TRBJ2-3
v_gene: TRBV28
d_gene: TRBD1
abundance: .
CDR3aa: CASITLIGDRSTDTQYF
CDR3nt: TGTGCCAGCATAACATTAATCGGGGACAGAAGCACAGATACGCAGTATTTT

len: 16
j_gene: TRBJ2-1
v_gene: TRBV29-1
d_gene: .
abundance: many
CDR3aa: CSVEDRSSSIDNEQFF
CDR3nt: TGCAGCGTTGAAGATCGGAGCTCTAGCATCGACAATGAGCAGTTCTTC

len: 13
j_gene: TRBJ2-3
v_gene: TRBV12-3/TRBV12-4
d_gene: .
abundance: many
CDR3aa: CASSPSPGDTQYF
CDR3nt: TGTGCCAGCAGCCCTTCCCCGGGGGATACGCAGTATTTT

len: 13
j_gene: TRBJ1-5
v_gene: TRBV10-3
d_gene: .
abundance: few
CDR3aa: CAINTGPDQPQHF
CDR3nt: TGTGCCATCAACACAGGGCCAGATCAGCCCCAGCATTTT

len: 15
j_gene: TRBJ2-7
v_gene: TRBV29-1
d_gene: TRBD1
abundance: .
CDR3aa: CSDPWPGQGRHEQYF
CDR3nt: TGCAGCGACCCGTGGCCGGGACAGGGTCGCCACGAGCAGTACTTC

len: 14
j_gene: TRBJ2-2
v_gene: TRBV27
d_gene: TRBD1
abundance: few
CDR3aa: CASSLSQGAGELFF
CDR3nt: TGTGCCAGCAGTTTATCGCAGGGGGCCGGGGAGCTGTTTTTT

len: 13
j_gene: TRBJ2-7
v_gene: TRBV29-1
d_gene: TRBD2
abundance: many
CDR3aa: CSVEAGTRYEQYF
CDR3nt: TGCAGCGTTGAAGCAGGGACTAGATACGAGCAGTACTTC

len: 14
j_gene: TRBJ1-3
v_gene: TRBV5-1
d_gene: TRBD1
abundance: .
CDR3aa: CASMKTGGGNTIYF
CDR3nt: TGCGCCAGCATGAAAACAGGGGGCGGAAACACCATATATTTT

len: 15
j_gene: TRBJ1-3
v_gene: TRBV27
d_gene: .
abundance: .
CDR3aa: CASSPWTGSGNTIYF
CDR3nt: TGTGCCAGCAGTCCGTGGACTGGTTCTGGAAACACCATATATTTT

len: 11
j_gene: TRBJ1-6
v_gene: TRBV12-3/TRBV12-4
d_gene: .
abundance: many
CDR3aa: CASSLRGPLHF
CDR3nt: TGTGCCAGCAGTTTGAGGGGGCCCCTCCACTTT

len: 11
j_gene: TRBJ1-1
v_gene: TRBV12-3/TRBV12-4
d_gene: TRBD1
abundance: .
CDR3aa: CASSGTDEAFF
CDR3nt: TGTGCCAGCAGCGGGACAGATGAAGCTTTCTTT

len: 14
j_gene: TRBJ1-1
v_gene: TRBV28
d_gene: .
abundance: .
CDR3aa: CASSRSGDPSGAFF
CDR3nt: TGTGCCAGCAGTAGATCAGGGGACCCATCCGGAGCTTTCTTT

len: 15
j_gene: TRBJ2-7
v_gene: TRBV5-1
d_gene: TRBD2
abundance: few
CDR3aa: CASSPRLAEYYEQYF
CDR3nt: TGCGCCAGCAGCCCCCGCCTAGCGGAGTACTACGAGCAGTACTTC

len: 15
j_gene: TRBJ2-1
v_gene: TRBV12-3/TRBV12-4
d_gene: TRBD2
abundance: many
CDR3aa: CASSLLAGQENEQFF
CDR3nt: TGTGCCAGCAGTTTACTAGCGGGACAAGAGAATGAGCAGTTCTTC

len: 12
j_gene: TRBJ1-2
v_gene: TRBV6-5
d_gene: TRBD1
abundance: few
CDR3aa: CASRDRVSGYTF
CDR3nt: TGTGCCAGCCGAGACAGGGTTAGCGGCTACACCTTC

len: 16
j_gene: TRBJ2-3
v_gene: TRBV7-7
d_gene: TRBD1
abundance: many
CDR3aa: CASSLGGQASTDTQYF
CDR3nt: TGTGCTAGCAGCTTAGGCGGACAGGCCAGCACAGATACGCAGTATTTT

len: 12
j_gene: TRBJ2-3
v_gene: TRBV7-2
d_gene: .
abundance: many
CDR3aa: CASSFDYNTQYF
CDR3nt: TGTGCCAGCAGCTTTGACTATAATACGCAGTATTTT